The 13 T cell receptor beta chains below all came from one sample that was sequenced in a study of graft-versus-host responses after intestinal transplantation. TCRdb keeps only in-frame clones here, not all; method: immunoSEQ multiplex PCR. The sample lists about 85,000 clones, 91% occurring once. The antigens for these receptors are not known. The material sequenced was unstimulated CD8+ T cells sorted from spleen or lymph node cells, taken before transplant. The receptor set was obtained from a human donor who was the organ donor for an intestinal transplant.

The chain combines TRBV27 with TRBJ2-2; D might be TRBD1 (6 bases). Looked up from germline, CDR1 is MNHEY and CDR2 is SMNVEV (reference sequence). V was trimmed by 2 bases and J by 4 bases, leaving 17 bases between them. The CDR3 totals 17 residues. The CDR3 DNA reads TGTGCCAGCAGTTTAATATCCTCGGCAGGGGTCACCGGGGAGCTGTTTTTT. This sequence encodes CASSLISSAGVTGELFF.

The chain combines TRBV28 with TRBJ2-1; no clear D gene. Germline CDR1 and CDR2: MDHEN and SYDVKM. V lost 3 bases and J lost 3, with 6 bases in between. This CDR3 spans 13 amino acids. Written as DNA, the CDR3 is TGTGCCAGCAGTTTTAACAACTACAATGAGCAGTTCTTC. Protein product: CASSFNNYNEQFF.

The gene calls are TRBV18 and TRBJ1-5; unclear D gene. From germline, CDR1 is KGHSH and CDR2 LQKENI. This CDR3 is 16 amino acids long. The germline V and J ends were trimmed by 6 bases and 7 bases, with 22 bases remaining between them. The CDR3 loop reads CASSPISGGPGQPQHF. CDR3 nucleotides: TGTGCCAGCTCCCCTATTTCCGGAGGCCCGGGGCAGCCCCAGCATTTT. Full variable domain (missing parts from reference TRBV18 and TRBJ1-5): NAGVMQNPRHLVRRRGQEARLRCSPMKGHSHVYWYRQLPEEGLKFMVYLQKENIIDESGMPKERFSAEFPKEGPSILRIQQVVRGDSAAYFCASSPISGGPGQPQHFGDGTRLSIL.

V and J are TRBV7-9 and TRBJ2-7; 8 nucleotides align to TRBD1. The trim removed 5 bases at V and 2 bases at J, leaving 8 bases unmatched. CDR3 size: 15 residues. CDR1 and CDR2 (germline): SEHNR, FQNEAQ (reference sequence). The CDR3 spells CASSRRQGYTYEQYF. The CDR3 DNA is TGTGCCAGCAGCCGCCGACAGGGGTATACCTACGAGCAGTACTTC. The complete variable domain, with remaining parts taken from reference TRBV7-9 and TRBJ2-7, reads DTGVSQNPRHKITKRGQNVTFRCDPISEHNRLYWYRQTLGQGPEFLTYFQNEAQLEKSRLLSDRFSAERPKGSFSTLEIQRTEQGDSAMYLCASSRRQGYTYEQYFGPGTRLTVT.

The chain carries TRBV19 and TRBJ1-1; no clear D gene. V was cut by 3 bases and J by 4 bases, with 9 bases left in between. CDR3 length equals 13 residues. Per germline, CDR1 LNHDA and CDR2 SQIVND (reference sequence). CDR3 residues: CASSILLGTEAFF. For the CDR3, the DNA is TGTGCCAGTAGTATCCTTTTGGGCACTGAAGCTTTCTTT.

The genes are TRBV7-8 and TRBJ2-3; 9 nucleotides align to TRBD2. J was trimmed by 5 bases and V by 5 bases; bases with no gene match: 11. Germline CDR1 is SGHVS and CDR2 is FQNEAQ. There are 16 residues in the CDR3. CDR3: CASSHALAGVRDTQYF. In DNA, the CDR3 is TGTGCCAGCAGCCACGCGTTAGCGGGAGTTAGAGATACGCAGTATTTT.

The chain employs TRBV5-1 and TRBJ1-6; D unresolved. The length of the CDR3 is 14 residues. Deletions cut 1 base from V and 8 bases from J, with 10 bases between. Germline CDR1 SGHRS, CDR2 YFSETQ. CDR3 nucleotides: TGCGCCAGCAGCTTGACGGTAGGCGATTCACCCCTCCACTTT. Translation: CASSLTVGDSPLHF.

The V and J genes are TRBV27 and TRBJ2-1; the D gene is possibly TRBD2 (6 bases). Germline V gives CDR1 MNHEY, CDR2 SMNVEV (reference sequence). Trimming removed 2 bases from V and 3 bases from J, with 8 bases in between. The CDR3 spans 14 residues. Here the CDR3 DNA reads TGTGCCAGCAGTTTAGCGGGGCTCTACAATGAGCAGTTCTTC. Encoded protein: CASSLAGLYNEQFF.

The J gene is TRBJ1-2, the V gene TRBV4-1; D remains unclear. The CDR3 sequence is 14 residues long. The germline V gene encodes CDR1 MGHRA and CDR2 YSYEKL. V was trimmed by 0 bases and J by 2 bases, leaving 7 bases between them. DNA for the CDR3: TGCGCCAGCAGCCAAGAAGGGCTAAACTATGGCTACACCTTC. Amino acids: CASSQEGLNYGYTF.

This sequence joins TRBV5-6 and TRBJ2-7; no clear D gene. CDR1 and CDR2 from the germline V gene are SGHDT and YYEEEE. The CDR3 is made up of 13 amino acids. V lost 4 bases to trimming and J lost 1 base, with 9 bases between them. The CDR3 is CASSRAVSYEQYF. As DNA, the CDR3 is TGTGCCAGCAGCCGCGCAGTTTCCTACGAGCAGTACTTC. The full variable domain, in which reference TRBV5-6 and TRBJ2-7 provide the parts outside the CDR3, is DAGVTQSPTHLIKTRGQQVTLRCSPKSGHDTVSWYQQALGQGPQFIFQYYEEEERQRGNFPDRFSGHQFPNYSSELNVNALLLGDSALYLCASSRAVSYEQYFGPGTRLTVT.

The V call is TRBV27, the J call TRBJ2-7, with D perhaps TRBD1 (5 bases). The V and J ends lost 0 bases and 3 bases respectively, with 15 bases between them. The CDR3 has 16 residues. CDR1 is MNHEY and CDR2 is SMNVEV in the germline V gene (reference sequence). The CDR3 sequence is CASSLSWQGIFYEQYF. CDR3 DNA: TGTGCCAGCAGTTTATCGTGGCAGGGTATTTTCTACGAGCAGTACTTC.

This rearrangement joins TRBV19 to TRBJ1-5; 9 bases fit TRBD1. The CDR3 loop spans 14 amino acids. The junction had 12 bases not matched to a gene; V was cut back by 10 bases and J by 8 bases. Germline lookup yields CDR1 LNHDA and CDR2 SQIVND (reference sequence). CDR3 sequence (DNA): TGTGCCACCAGATCGGGACAGGGTCCCGAGCCCCAGCATTTT. It yields the protein CATRSGQGPEPQHF.

The sample holds one count of this clone. V usage is TRBV4-1 and J usage is TRBJ2-1, with 8 positions matching TRBD2. This CDR3 contains 17 residues. V lost 2 bases to trimming and J lost 0 bases; unmatched junction nucleotides: 6. Germline V CDR1 and CDR2: MGHRA, YSYEKL. This CDR3 is CASSQSLAGGSYNEQFF. In DNA form, the CDR3 reads TGCGCCAGCAGCCAAAGCCTAGCGGGCGGCTCCTACAATGAGCAGTTCTTC.